This is a list of T cell receptor beta chains from one sample in a study of response to subunit inactivated influenza vaccine. Using its own MiXCR run on the RT-PCR reads, TCRdb lists one record per CDR3 protein. The sample has fewer than 600,000 distinct CDR3 sequences, approximately 7.8% seen once. The starting material was PBMCs from blood, obtained about 23 months after vaccination. The receptors originated from a man in his fifties or sixties who received an inactivated influenza vaccine. CDR3s include the opening cysteine and the closing phenylalanine or tryptophan. Each record gives: J gene, V gene, clone size, D gene, CDR3 DNA, CDR3 protein. D genes are given only for firm matches. Expanded clones get a size class; other rows say once, few or many, or leave the size out.

TRBJ2-7 TRBV29-1 NA TRBD2 TGCAGCGTCCCCAGCGGGAGTGCCCTCTACGAGCAGTACTTC CSVPSGSALYEQYF
TRBJ1-6 TRBV12-3/TRBV12-4 many NA TGTGCCAGCAGCCAAGGCAGGGATCGAAATTCACCCCTCCACTTT CASSQGRDRNSPLHF
TRBJ1-1 TRBV5-6 few NA TGTGCCAGCATGCGGGACGAGGGTTTGAACACTGAAGCTTTCTTT CASMRDEGLNTEAFF
TRBJ2-5 TRBV29-1 many TRBD2 TGCAGCGTTGAAAGTCTAGCGGGAGTCCCCCAAGAGACCCAGTACTTC CSVESLAGVPQETQYF
TRBJ2-3 TRBV11-2 NA TRBD2 TGTGCCAGCAGCTCCACTCCCCTAGCGGGGGGTATGGATACGCAGTATTTT CASSSTPLAGGMDTQYF
TRBJ2-7 TRBV20-1 NA TRBD2 TGCAGTGCTAGACCTCTTCCTAGCGGGGACGCTGCCTACGAGCAGTACTTC CSARPLPSGDAAYEQYF
TRBJ2-1 TRBV20-1 few NA TGCAGTGCTAGGCTTCGGATGGCTGAGCAGTTCTTC CSARLRMAEQFF
TRBJ1-1 TRBV3-1 many NA TGTGCCAGCAGCCAAGCCAGGGTGAACACTGAAGCTTTCTTT CASSQARVNTEAFF
TRBJ2-7 TRBV12-3/TRBV12-4 few TRBD2 TGTGCCAGCAGTTCTGGGACCTCGAGCTCTAGCGGGTCGTATGAGCAGTACTTC CASSSGTSSSSGSYEQYF
TRBJ2-7 TRBV7-2 NA NA TGTGCCAGCAGCCCGCAATTAAGGTACGAGCAGTACTTC CASSPQLRYEQYF
TRBJ2-7 TRBV6-5 NA NA TGTGCCAGCAGTTACTCCGGGACGACCTACGAGCAGTACTTC CASSYSGTTYEQYF
TRBJ2-3 TRBV28 few TRBD2 TGTGCCAGCAACTTGGGACTAGCGATTAGCACAGATACGCAGTATTTT CASNLGLAISTDTQYF
TRBJ2-7 TRBV2 few NA TGTGCCAGCAGTGGACTCAGGTGGGGGGGCCCTAGCGAGCAGTACTTC CASSGLRWGGPSEQYF
TRBJ2-7 TRBV7-8 few TRBD2 TGTGCCAGCAGCGCCCTAGCGGAGATCTCCTACGAGCAGTACTTC CASSALAEISYEQYF
TRBJ2-7 TRBV6-2/TRBV6-3 few NA TGTGCCAGCAGTTACTTCGAGACCTACGAGCAGTACTTC CASSYFETYEQYF
TRBJ2-7 TRBV10-3 few TRBD2 TGTGCCATCAGCCTCACTAGCGCGTACGAGCAGTACTTC CAISLTSAYEQYF
TRBJ2-7 TRBV2 few NA TGTGCCAGCAATACGGAGGGGGTAACCTACGAGCAGTACTTC CASNTEGVTYEQYF
TRBJ2-1 TRBV20-1 few TRBD2 TGCAGTGCTAGAGATCCCAATAAAGCCGGAACTAGCGGCATTTACAATGAGCAGTTCTTC CSARDPNKAGTSGIYNEQFF
TRBJ2-2 TRBV20-1 NA TRBD2 TGCAGTGCTAGCCGCCCTAGCGGACTCTTAGGGGAGCTGTTTTTT CSASRPSGLLGELFF
TRBJ2-1 TRBV6-4 NA TRBD2 TGTGCCAGCAGTCCCAGCGGGACGACCCACAATGAGCAGTTCTTC CASSPSGTTHNEQFF
TRBJ2-1 TRBV4-3 few NA TGCGCCAGCAGCCACCAAACTAGCAATGAGCAGTTCTTC CASSHQTSNEQFF
TRBJ1-2 TRBV6-5 NA NA TGTGCCAGCAGTTACTCCATCTATGGTGGCTACACCTTC CASSYSIYGGYTF
TRBJ2-1 TRBV7-2 many NA TGTGCCAGCAGTCCGGGACTCCCTTACAATGAGCAGTTCTTC CASSPGLPYNEQFF